Listed below are T cell receptor beta chains from one sample, sequenced in a study of T-cell reconstitution after alpha-beta-depleted transplantation in children. TCRdb passed the PCR reads through MiXCR, listing each CDR3 protein once. Here the sample spans about 400,000 distinct CDR3 sequences, 10% to 15% being singletons. Sequencing used PBMCs, obtained from the stem cell graft. The receptors originated from a human donor who donated a stem cell graft to a child with Fanconi anemia. Each CDR3 is given with its conserved first and last residue.

V gene	J gene	CDR3 length	CDR3 protein
TRBV20-1	TRBJ1-1	13	CSASPPWATEAFF
TRBV4-2	TRBJ1-6	19	CASSPGPGQGHSYNSPLHF
TRBV5-1	TRBJ2-3	19	CASSLGPLAGGLSTDTQYF
TRBV27	TRBJ2-5	16	CASSFQGRGGRETQYF
TRBV4-2	TRBJ2-1	16	CASSQEPSVFYNEQFF
TRBV25-1	TRBJ2-3	12	CASSVEGDTQYF
TRBV4-2	TRBJ2-1	11	CAMGPGPEWFF
TRBV20-1	TRBJ2-3	14	CSARDRASTDTQYF
TRBV12-5	TRBJ2-7	11	CASGGGVEQYF
TRBV5-1	TRBJ2-7	15	CASSYPGGGDYEQYF
TRBV2	TRBJ1-2	13	CASSTSTGYGYTF
TRBV28	TRBJ1-4	13	CASREGGDEKLFF
TRBV29-1	TRBJ2-5	17	CSVGILIRRTDQETQYF
TRBV28	TRBJ2-1	12	CASGTGWNEQFF
TRBV29-1	TRBJ2-5	15	CSVVARQGTRETQYF
TRBV15	TRBJ2-5	12	CATSREGEGQYF
TRBV10-3	TRBJ2-6	14	CAIRGDSGANVLTF
TRBV6-2/TRBV6-3	TRBJ1-2	13	CASRIQGYYGYTF
TRBV11-2	TRBJ1-1	16	CASSPKGQGARTEAFF
TRBV6-5	TRBJ1-1	16	CASRIDRGRLNTEAFF
TRBV4-3	TRBJ1-4	15	CASSWGTSTNEKLFF
TRBV6-5	TRBJ1-5	15	CASSGGQDSNQPQHF
TRBV20-1	TRBJ1-1	13	CSAPLIMNTEAFF
TRBV20-1	TRBJ1-4	15	CSARRGQGGHEKLFF
TRBV4-1	TRBJ1-5	15	CASSQEVRGHQPQHF
TRBV4-2	TRBJ2-4	18	CASSQGGDSGGLWDIQYF